The 8 T cell receptor beta chains below all came from one sample that was sequenced in a study of T cell repertoires in cytomegalovirus infection. TCRdb reprocessed the reads with MiXCR, giving one entry per CDR3 protein. The data contain about 740,000 distinct CDR3 sequences, about 40% of them singletons. The material sequenced was PBMCs. The receptors originated from a human donor in good health (CMV status not recorded). Some clones in this sample may be carry-over from other donors' samples.

A remark on this clonotype: The junction and the germline gene differ at one end; a read error may be behind it. The rearrangement uses TRBV6-2 or TRBV6-3 and TRBJ2-7; 8 bases agree with TRBD1. CDR3 size: 15 residues. The germline V gene has CDR1 MNHEY and CDR2 SVGEGT. For the CDR3, the DNA is TGTACCAGCAGTTACCGGGGACAGGCAATCTACGAGCAGTACTTC. This codes for CTSSYRGQAIYEQYF.

This clonotype appeared many times. The rearrangement joins TRBV7-2 to TRBJ2-7; 9 bases align to TRBD1. Trimming cost V 6 bases and J 2 bases; bases outside gene matches: 23. Germline values: CDR1 SGHTA, CDR2 FQGNSA. CDR3 length: 20 residues. The CDR3 coding sequence is TGTGCCAGCAGTCCAAGCCGAGTGGACAGGGGACATCCCTTGACCTACGAGCAGTACTTC. Translating gives CASSPSRVDRGHPLTYEQYF.

The chain is built from TRBV7-3 and TRBJ1-4; D unclear. Trimming shortened V by 3 bases and J by 6 bases, and 11 bases separated the two germline ends. The CDR3 totals 14 residues. CDR1 is SGHTA and CDR2 is FQGTGA in the germline V gene. The CDR3 here is CASSLSGDDEKLFF. DNA for the CDR3: TGTGCCAGCAGCTTGTCAGGAGACGATGAAAAACTGTTTTTT. The whole variable domain, filled in from reference TRBV7-3 and TRBJ1-4, reads GAGVSQTPSNKVTEKGKYVELRCDPISGHTALYWYRQSLGQGPEFLIYFQGTGAADDSGLPNDRFFAVRPEGSVSTLKIQRTERGDSAVYLCASSLSGDDEKLFFGSGTQLSVL.

This clonotype came up a few times. CDR3 sequence (DNA): TGTGCCAGCAGTCAAGGGGGGGGACAATGGGACAATGAGCAGTTCTTC. Its translation: CASSQGGGQWDNEQFF. This rearrangement joins TRBV11-3 to TRBJ2-1; D is perhaps TRBD2 (7 bases). V was trimmed by 6 bases and J by 5 bases, leaving 20 bases between them. The CDR3 totals 16 residues. Germline assignment: CDR1 SGHNT and CDR2 YENEEA.

Only a few counts were recorded for this clonotype. The chain has TRBV28 and TRBJ2-7; TRBD1 agrees at 9 bases. This CDR3 comprises 16 residues. Germline values: CDR1 MDHEN, CDR2 SYDVKM. The V gene end was trimmed by 10 bases and the J gene end by 1 base; junction bases not matched to a gene: 14. Here the CDR3 reads CATVKPGQGRSYEQYF. CDR3 nucleotides: TGTGCCACCGTAAAACCGGGACAGGGAAGATCCTACGAGCAGTACTTC.

CDR3 coding DNA: TGTGCCAGCAGTTCTCGCAGACGGGAGGATCAGCCCCAGCATTTT. Encoded protein: CASSSRRREDQPQHF. The J gene is TRBJ1-5, the V gene TRBV12-3 or TRBV12-4, with D hard to call. Deletions cut 4 bases from V and 5 bases from J, with 15 bases between. The CDR3 consists of 15 residues.

J is TRBJ1-2 and V is TRBV10-3, with 9 bases matching TRBD1. In germline, CDR1 is ENHRY, CDR2 SYGVKD. After removal of 6 bases from V and 3 bases from J, the junction contained 8 bases not matched to a gene. The CDR3 totals 15 residues. CDR3 DNA: TGTGCCATCAGGCCGGGACAGGGAATGGACTATGGCTACACCTTC. Protein: CAIRPGQGMDYGYTF.

This chain links TRBV2 with TRBJ2-3; TRBD1 matches at 9 bases. CDR1 and CDR2 (germline): SNHLY, FYNNEI. The CDR3 extends over 16 amino acids. Losses at the gene ends were 6 bases for V and 4 bases for J; bases not matched to a gene: 11. DNA for the CDR3: TGTGCCAGCAGCCCCGACAGGGGGGCAGTTTCAGATACGCAGTATTTT. This translates into CASSPDRGAVSDTQYF.